This T cell receptor (beta chain) was found in a study of blood T cell repertoires in COVID-19. Original processing notes: Scientists estimated how many nucleated cells there were by amplifying reference gene primers. TCRdb's copy holds only in-frame clones and misses some; the assay was immunoSEQ multiplex PCR. That table is the source of V, J and clone size, and D and trimming were worked out from the DNA. The sample includes approximately 160,000 clones, 70% to 90% seen only once; the top ten take more than 3%. Germline-derived CDR1 and CDR2 are SNHLY and FYNNEI. The CDR3 runs to 15 residues. Trimming pared 7 bases from V and 1 base from J, leaving 14 bases between.

The chain links TRBV2 to TRBJ1-5; tentative D call: TRBD1 (6 bases). The sequence derives from a woman in her sixties or seventies with acute or convalescent COVID-19. Sequenced input: peripheral blood. CDR3 sequence (DNA): TGTGCCAGCAATGCCGGGACAAGGAGCAATCAGCCCCAGCATTTT. It specifies CASNAGTRSNQPQHF.